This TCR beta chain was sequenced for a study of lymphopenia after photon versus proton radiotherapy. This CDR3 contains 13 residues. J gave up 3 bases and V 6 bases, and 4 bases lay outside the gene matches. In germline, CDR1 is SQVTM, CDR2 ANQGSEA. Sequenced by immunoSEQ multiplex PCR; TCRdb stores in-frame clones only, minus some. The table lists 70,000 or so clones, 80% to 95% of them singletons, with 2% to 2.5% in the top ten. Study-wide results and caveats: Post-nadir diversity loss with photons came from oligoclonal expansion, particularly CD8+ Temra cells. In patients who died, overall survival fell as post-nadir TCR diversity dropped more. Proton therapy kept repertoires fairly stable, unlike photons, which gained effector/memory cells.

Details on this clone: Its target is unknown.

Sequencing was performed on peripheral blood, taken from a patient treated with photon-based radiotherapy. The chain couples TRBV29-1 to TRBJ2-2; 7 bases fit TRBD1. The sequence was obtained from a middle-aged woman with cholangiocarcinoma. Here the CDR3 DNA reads TGCAGCGTCGACAGGGCTGACACCGGGGAGCTGTTTTTT. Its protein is CSVDRADTGELFF.